This entry describes one T cell receptor beta chain. The assay was immunoSEQ multiplex PCR, and TCRdb's table has in-frame clones only and misses some. Of roughly 250,000 clones listed, roughly 90% were seen once; the top ten hold about 6%. The V gene lost 5 bases and the J gene lost 0 bases, with 10 bases spanning the gap. The CDR3 has 14 residues. Germline lookup yields CDR1 SQVTM and CDR2 ANQGSEA. This specimen comes from a study of blood T cell repertoires in COVID-19. This TCR was recovered from a woman aged 25 to 45 with acute COVID-19. This rearrangement joins TRBV29-1 to TRBJ2-2; maybe TRBD1 (5 bases). Sequencing used PBMCs or T cells enriched from blood (not recorded which). The CDR3 protein is CSVSGNTNTGELFF. CDR3 bases: TGCAGCGTTTCAGGGAATACGAACACCGGGGAGCTGTTTTTT.